This T cell receptor (beta chain) was found in a study of T cell responses to AZD1222 COVID-19 vaccine. General study results and limits: Increases in Spike-specific TCR breadth and depth were seen after two AZD1222 doses. Donors were chiefly white British, with a greater number of females, and clonal diversity was perhaps underestimated. Samples come after the peak T cell response, not at day 14.

A word on this clone: Its specificity is not known.

Here immunoSEQ multiplex PCR was the method, and the copy in TCRdb shows in-frame clones only, minus some. The sample has around 110,000 clones, about 90% seen once. CDR1 is SGHTA, CDR2 FQGNSA, per germline. This CDR3 region has 16 residues. V lost 1 base, J lost 1 base, and 2 bases stayed unmatched. The rearrangement uses TRBV7-2 and TRBJ2-2; 8 nucleotides align to TRBD2. Sample: peripheral blood, taken 28 days after the second AZD1222 dose. The sequence derives from an adult who received the AZD1222 COVID-19 vaccine. CDR3 nucleotides: TGTGCCAGCAGCTTAGTGGCGGGAGGGAACACCGGGGAGCTGTTTTTT. Protein sequence: CASSLVAGGNTGELFF.